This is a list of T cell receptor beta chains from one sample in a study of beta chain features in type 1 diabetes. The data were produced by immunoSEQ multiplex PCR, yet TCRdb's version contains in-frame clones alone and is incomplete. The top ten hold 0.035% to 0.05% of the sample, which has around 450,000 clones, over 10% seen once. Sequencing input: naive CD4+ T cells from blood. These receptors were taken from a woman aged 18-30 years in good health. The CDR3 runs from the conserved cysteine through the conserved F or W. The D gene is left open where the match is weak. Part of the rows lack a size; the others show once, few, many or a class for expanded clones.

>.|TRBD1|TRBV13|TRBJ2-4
TGTGCCAGCAGAGGGACAGCAAAAAACATTCAGTACTTC
CASRGTAKNIQYF
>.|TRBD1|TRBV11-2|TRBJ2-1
TGTGCCACTCGGACAGGGAGGTACAATGAGCAGTTCTTC
CATRTGRYNEQFF
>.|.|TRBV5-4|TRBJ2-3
TGTGCCAGCAGCTTGGGACAAAACACAGATACGCAGTATTTT
CASSLGQNTDTQYF
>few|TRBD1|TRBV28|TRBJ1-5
TGTGCCAGCCAGAAAGACAGGGGCCTCAATCAGCCCCAGCATTTT
CASQKDRGLNQPQHF
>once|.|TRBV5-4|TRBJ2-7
TGTGCCAGCAGCTCCGGCGGGTTCGAGCAGTACTTC
CASSSGGFEQYF
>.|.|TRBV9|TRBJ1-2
TGTGCCAGCAGCGACCGGGACGGAGTAGGCTACACCTTC
CASSDRDGVGYTF
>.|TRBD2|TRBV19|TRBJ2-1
TGTGCCAGTATGGCCCCGGGGGGTGAGCAGTTCTTC
CASMAPGGEQFF
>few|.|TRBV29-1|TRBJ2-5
TGCAGCGTTGATTTTAGGGCTACTCAAGAGACCCAGTACTTC
CSVDFRATQETQYF
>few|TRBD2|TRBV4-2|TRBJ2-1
TGTGCCAGCAGCCAAGATCGGGTGCGGGAGCTCTCGGGTGAGCAGTTCTTC
CASSQDRVRELSGEQFF
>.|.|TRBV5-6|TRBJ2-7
TGTGCCAGCGGCCAGGATCTCTACGAGCAGTACTTC
CASGQDLYEQYF
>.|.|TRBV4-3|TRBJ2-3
TGCGCCAGCAGCCTAGGGTGGCGGTCCACAGATACGCAGTATTTT
CASSLGWRSTDTQYF
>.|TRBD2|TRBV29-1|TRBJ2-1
TGCAGCGTTGTCGCTAGCGGGGGATTAACCACTTTCCTTAAGCAGTTCTTC
CSVVASGGLTTFLKQFF
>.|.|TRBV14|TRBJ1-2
TGTGCCAGCAGCCAAGCGATGGTGGGTGGCTACACCTTC
CASSQAMVGGYTF
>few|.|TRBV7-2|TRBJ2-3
TGTGCCAGCAGCCAGGCTGCTCCAGGTGGCGGTCCTAAGGAGTATTTT
CASSQAAPGGGPKEYF
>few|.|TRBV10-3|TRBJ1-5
TGTGCCATCAGTGAGGGCAATCAGCCCCAGCATTTT
CAISEGNQPQHF
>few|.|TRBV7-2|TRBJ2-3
TGTGCCAGCAGCCTCGGCCGTACGCCAGATACGCAGTATTTT
CASSLGRTPDTQYF
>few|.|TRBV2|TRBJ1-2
TGTGCCAGCAGTGGGGGCAGGGTGGATGGCTACACCTTC
CASSGGRVDGYTF
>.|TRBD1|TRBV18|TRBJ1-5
TGTGCCAGCTCACCCGGACAGGGAAAAGGTCAGCCCCAGCATTTT
CASSPGQGKGQPQHF
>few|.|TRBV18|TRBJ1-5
TGTGCCAGCTCACCAAGTCGGGAGCTTGGGCCCCAGCATTTT
CASSPSRELGPQHF
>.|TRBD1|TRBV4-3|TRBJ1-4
TGCGCCAGCAGCCAAGTATCCGGACAGGTTAATGAAAAACTGTTTTTT
CASSQVSGQVNEKLFF
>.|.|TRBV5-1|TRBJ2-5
TGCGCCAGCAGCTTCTTCAACGAAGAGACCCAGTACTTC
CASSFFNEETQYF
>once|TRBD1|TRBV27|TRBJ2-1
TGTGCCAGCAGTTGGGACAGGAGCTCCTACAATGAGCAGTTCTTC
CASSWDRSSYNEQFF
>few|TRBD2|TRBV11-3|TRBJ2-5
TGTGCCAGCAGCTCTGGGACTAGCGGGAGCGTAGAGACCCAGTACTTC
CASSSGTSGSVETQYF
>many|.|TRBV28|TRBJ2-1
TGTGCCACTACAGGTTACAATGAGCAGTTCTTC
CATTGYNEQFF
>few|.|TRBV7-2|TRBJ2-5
TGTGCCAGCAGCTCGACAGTCCAAGAGACCCAGTACTTC
CASSSTVQETQYF
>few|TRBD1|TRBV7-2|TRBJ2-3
TGTGCCAGCAGCCGCTCCGGGACAGGGGGCACAGATACGCAGTATTTT
CASSRSGTGGTDTQYF
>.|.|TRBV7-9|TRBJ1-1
TGTGCCAGCAGCTTAGCGGTGATGAACACTGAAGCTTTCTTT
CASSLAVMNTEAFF
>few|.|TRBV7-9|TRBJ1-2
TGTGCCAGCAGCTTAGCCGGTTCTCTTGATGGCTACACCTTC
CASSLAGSLDGYTF
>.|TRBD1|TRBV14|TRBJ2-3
TGTGCCAGCAGGAAACAGGGGGCCGGCACAGATACGCAGTATTTT
CASRKQGAGTDTQYF
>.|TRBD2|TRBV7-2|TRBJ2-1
TGTGCCAGCAGCTTAGTTGCGGGGGGCCACAATGAGCAGTTCTTC
CASSLVAGGHNEQFF
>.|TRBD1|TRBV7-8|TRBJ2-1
TGTGCCAGCAGCACGAGTAGGACAGGGCTAGCAAATGAGCAGTTCTTC
CASSTSRTGLANEQFF
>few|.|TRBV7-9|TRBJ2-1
TGTGCCAGCAGCTTTCCCGCCAAGGGCTACAATGAGCAGTTCTTC
CASSFPAKGYNEQFF